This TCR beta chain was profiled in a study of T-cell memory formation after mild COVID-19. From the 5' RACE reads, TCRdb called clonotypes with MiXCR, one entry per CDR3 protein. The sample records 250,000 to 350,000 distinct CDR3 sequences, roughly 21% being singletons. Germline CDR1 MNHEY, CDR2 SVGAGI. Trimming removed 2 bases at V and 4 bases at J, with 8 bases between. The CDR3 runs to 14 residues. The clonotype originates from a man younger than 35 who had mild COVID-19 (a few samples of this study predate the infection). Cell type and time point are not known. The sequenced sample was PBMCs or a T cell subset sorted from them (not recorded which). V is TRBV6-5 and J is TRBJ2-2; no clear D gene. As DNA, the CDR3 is TGTGCCAGCAGTTACCCCCCGGGCACCGGGGAGCTGTTTTTT. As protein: CASSYPPGTGELFF.